One and the same sample provided the 22 T cell receptor beta chains below, sequenced in a study of shared clonotypes between healthy human individuals. Sequencing was performed with immunoSEQ multiplex PCR; in TCRdb, only in-frame clones are kept and a portion is missing. The table lists about 730,000 clones, around 70% of them singletons. Sample: memory CD4+ T cells sorted from blood. Subset here: CD45RA-negative fraction. The receptors here all came from a woman aged 30 to 39 in good health.

This chain joins TRBV5-6 and TRBJ2-7; D could derive from TRBD1 or TRBD2 (6 bases each). The CDR3 sequence is 15 residues long. CDR1 is SGHDT and CDR2 is YYEEEE in the germline V gene. V was trimmed by 2 bases and J by 0 bases, leaving 12 bases between them. CDR3 residues: CASSFYGGGSYEQYF. The CDR3 DNA sequence: TGTGCCAGCAGCTTCTATGGAGGGGGCTCCTACGAGCAGTACTTC.

The V and J genes are TRBV7-8 and TRBJ1-5; D is uncertain. CDR1 is SGHVS and CDR2 is FQNEAQ in the germline V gene. This CDR3 contains 16 residues. V shed 5 bases and J shed 0 bases, with 14 bases lying between them. CDR3 DNA sequence: TGTGCCAGCAGCCCGAGGGCAAGTTATAGCAATCAGCCCCAGCATTTT. It codes for CASSPRASYSNQPQHF. Supplemented by reference TRBV7-8 and TRBJ1-5, the full variable domain reads GAGVSQSPRYKVAKRGQDVALRCDPISGHVSLFWYQQALGQGPEFLTYFQNEAQLDKSGLPSDRFFAERPEGSVSTLKIQRTQQEDSAVYLCASSPRASYSNQPQHFGDGTRLSIL.

This clone occurred a few times. V and J are TRBV2 and TRBJ2-2, with 9 bases lining up with TRBD2. V lost 2 bases to trimming and J lost 4 bases; unmatched junction nucleotides: 8. The CDR3 runs 17 residues. Germline loops: CDR1 SNHLY, CDR2 FYNNEI. CDR3 DNA sequence: TGTGCCAGCAGTGAACTTCGACTAGCGGACTTCACCGGGGAGCTGTTTTTT. Its translation: CASSELRLADFTGELFF.

The rearrangement links TRBV7-6 to TRBJ2-1; D could derive from TRBD1 or TRBD2 (5 bases each). V lost 5 bases to trimming and J lost 3 bases, with 8 bases between them. The germline V gene has CDR1 SGHVS and CDR2 FNYEAQ. The CDR3 consists of 13 residues. For the CDR3, the DNA is TGTGCCAGCAGCCCTGGGGGCTACAATGAGCAGTTCTTC. This codes for CASSPGGYNEQFF.

The DNA of the CDR3 is TGTGCCAGCAGTGACTCTGGGGGCGGCTATGGCTACACCTTC. It is translated as CASSDSGGGYGYTF. V is TRBV6-4 and J is TRBJ1-2; tentative D call: TRBD1 (6 bases). Trimming shortened V by 0 bases and J by 4 bases, and 9 bases separated the two germline ends. Per germline, CDR1 MRHNA and CDR2 SNTAGT. The CDR3 runs 14 residues.

There are a few counts of this clone. J is TRBJ1-2 and V is TRBV19, with 8 bases that match TRBD1. Germline CDR1 LNHDA, CDR2 SQIVND (reference sequence). The V segment lost 6 bases and the J segment 4 bases; nucleotides outside the gene matches: 10. This CDR3 spans 15 amino acids. CDR3 amino acids: CASSFLGQAAYGYTF. The DNA of the CDR3 is TGTGCCAGTAGCTTCTTGGGACAGGCGGCCTATGGCTACACCTTC.

This clone was observed once. V and J are TRBV7-2 and TRBJ2-4; TRBD1 aligns across 8 bases. V gave up 3 bases and J gave up 3 bases; unmatched junction bases: 7. The CDR3 is 16 residues long. Germline V gives CDR1 SGHTA, CDR2 FQGNSA. CDR3 amino acids: CASSFWTGMVKNIQYF. CDR3 coding DNA: TGTGCCAGCAGCTTTTGGACAGGGATGGTCAAAAACATTCAGTACTTC.

The table lists this clone with a few counts. The chain joins TRBV9 to TRBJ2-3; D remains unclear. Per germline, CDR1 SGDLS and CDR2 YYNGEE. The V gene lost 0 bases and the J gene lost 0 bases, with 11 bases spanning the gap. The CDR3 sequence is 16 residues long. CDR3 nucleotide sequence: TGTGCCAGCAGCGTAGGGAGCTTTGGGAGCACAGATACGCAGTATTTT. Translated: CASSVGSFGSTDTQYF.

The chain joins TRBV2 to TRBJ1-5, with a weak D call TRBD1 (5 bases). V was cut by 6 bases and J by 5 bases, with 11 bases left in between. Germline lookup yields CDR1 SNHLY and CDR2 FYNNEI. The CDR3 has 13 amino acids. CDR3 amino acids: CASSADSYQPQHF. As DNA, the CDR3 is TGTGCCAGCAGCGCCGACAGTTATCAGCCCCAGCATTTT.

The genes are TRBV23-1 and TRBJ2-7, with 8 bases matching TRBD2. TRBV23-1 is identified as an open reading frame with a role that is uncertain. The CDR3 runs to 16 residues. Trimming took 7 bases from V and 1 from J; bases not matched to a gene: 12. CDR3 amino acids: CASTTLTSGLSYEQYF. The CDR3 DNA reads as TGCGCCAGCACCACTCTAACTAGCGGCCTTTCCTACGAGCAGTACTTC.

CDR3 region: CASSELAGLEETQYF. CDR3 nucleotides: TGTGCCAGCAGTGAACTAGCGGGATTGGAAGAGACCCAGTACTTC. The gene calls are TRBV6-1 and TRBJ2-5, with 9 bases identical to TRBD2. V lost 2 bases and J lost 3; bases outside the gene matches: 4. Germline CDR1 reads MNHNS; CDR2 reads SASEGT. CDR3 length equals 15 residues.

This chain links TRBV6-5 with TRBJ2-7, with D perhaps TRBD2 (5 bases). Trimming removed 7 bases at V and 2 bases at J, with 12 bases between. CDR1 MNHEY and CDR2 SVGAGI come from the germline V gene. CDR3 length: 13 residues. The CDR3 bases are TGTGCCAGCAAGAGTCCCGGGGCCTACGAGCAGTACTTC. Its translation: CASKSPGAYEQYF.

V gene TRBV7-9 combines with J gene TRBJ1-1; D is unclear. With 2 bases removed from V and 2 bases from J, the gap between germline ends came to 9 bases. CDR3 length equals 14 residues. The germline CDR1 and CDR2 sequences are SEHNR and FQNEAQ (reference sequence). The CDR3 bases are TGTGCCAGCAGCTTATTTACCGACAACACTGAAGCTTTCTTT. It yields the protein CASSLFTDNTEAFF.

For this clone: It may be a read error: a sequence one base away is much more abundant. The same CDR3 arises from other DNA sequences in this sample as well. The V and J genes are TRBV5-1 and TRBJ2-5, with 8 bases fitting TRBD1. Unmatched junction bases numbered 0, after V lost 0 bases and J lost 5 bases. Germline V gene sequence: CDR1 SGHRS, CDR2 YFSETQ. The CDR3 has 13 amino acids. CDR3 DNA sequence: TGCGCCAGCAGCTTGGGACAGGGGGAGACCCAGTACTTC. It is translated as CASSLGQGETQYF. Based on the CDR3 plus reference TRBV5-1 and TRBJ2-5, the full variable domain is KAGVTQTPRYLIKTRGQQVTLSCSPISGHRSVSWYQQTPGQGLQFLFEYFSETQRNKGNFPGRFSGRQFSNSRSEMNVSTLELGDSALYLCASSLGQGETQYFGPGTRLLVL.

This chain joins TRBV29-1 and TRBJ1-2; D is unclear. Germline V gives CDR1 SQVTM, CDR2 ANQGSEA. The CDR3 contains 14 residues. Trimming took off 7 bases at V and 4 bases at J, with 19 bases between the two ends. Here the CDR3 DNA reads TGCAGCGCCACCGAAGACACAGTAACCTATGGCTACACCTTC. Amino acids: CSATEDTVTYGYTF. The full variable domain, completed using reference TRBV29-1 and TRBJ1-2, is SAVISQKPSRDICQRGTSLTIQCQVDSQVTMMFWYRQQPGQSLTLIATANQGSEATYESGFVIDKFPISRPNLTFSTLTVSNMSPEDSSIYLCSATEDTVTYGYTFGSGTRLTVV.

Many counts were recorded for this clone. The gene calls are TRBV28 and TRBJ1-2; 10 positions agree with TRBD1. Germline V lookup: CDR1 MDHEN, CDR2 SYDVKM. V was clipped by 2 bases and J by 6 bases; unmatched bases: 3. The CDR3 runs to 14 residues. DNA of the CDR3: TGTGCCAGCAGTTTAGGGGACAGGGGACATGGCTACACCTTC. Amino acid sequence: CASSLGDRGHGYTF.

The chain links TRBV5-6 to TRBJ2-7, with D perhaps TRBD2 (5 bases). Per germline, CDR1 SGHDT and CDR2 YYEEEE. V lost 2 bases and J 0 bases, leaving 15 bases between the germline ends. The CDR3 has 16 amino acids. Here the CDR3 reads CASSFFEGQPSYEQYF. The CDR3 region has the DNA TGTGCCAGCAGCTTTTTCGAGGGTCAGCCCTCCTACGAGCAGTACTTC.

The chain is built from TRBV2 and TRBJ1-2; D unresolved. Germline V gene data show CDR1 as SNHLY and CDR2 as FYNNEI. Trimming removed 8 bases at V and 4 bases at J, with 11 bases between. The CDR3 loop spans 12 amino acids. In DNA form, the CDR3 reads TGTGCCAGCGGAGAGATGAGCTATGGCTACACCTTC. Its translation is CASGEMSYGYTF.

This clone was counted between two and nine times. The chain combines TRBV15 with TRBJ1-4; D not resolved. The ends were cut back, 3 bases at V and 11 bases at J, with 13 bases in the middle. The germline V gene has CDR1 LNHNV and CDR2 YYDKDF (reference sequence). The CDR3 runs 13 residues. The CDR3 region is CATSSRPVEKLFF. CDR3 bases: TGTGCCACCAGCAGCCGACCAGTTGAGAAACTGTTTTTT.

V usage is TRBV5-1 and J usage is TRBJ1-2; 9 nucleotides align to TRBD1. The ends lost 6 bases at V and 4 bases at J; junction bases unmatched: 10. Germline V gene lookup returns CDR1 SGHRS and CDR2 YFSETQ. The CDR3 sequence is 15 residues long. DNA of the CDR3: TGCGCCAGCACCGAACAGGGGGCAGGGAGCTATGGCTACACCTTC. Its protein is CASTEQGAGSYGYTF.

The J gene is TRBJ2-3, the V gene TRBV28; 7 positions agree with TRBD1. Trimming at V came to 4 bases and at J to 4 bases, leaving 8 bases not matched to a gene. The CDR3 totals 15 residues. Germline values: CDR1 MDHEN, CDR2 SYDVKM. The DNA for the CDR3 is TGTGCCAGCAGTTCCCCCGGACAGGCCGCAGATACGCAGTATTTT. This gives the protein CASSSPGQAADTQYF.

V and J are TRBV5-1 and TRBJ2-7; TRBD2 is a possible D gene (6 bases). Germline CDR1 is SGHRS and CDR2 is YFSETQ. There are 15 residues in the CDR3. The V and J ends lost 4 bases and 1 base respectively, with 15 bases between them. Here the CDR3 reads CASSPPAGTSYEQYF. The DNA for the CDR3 is TGCGCCAGCAGCCCCCCAGCTGGGACTTCCTACGAGCAGTACTTC.